This entry describes one TCR beta chain. The target antigen is unknown. This specimen belongs to a study of cytomegalovirus exposure and HLA in healthy donors. PCR used 60 Vbeta primers and 13 Jbeta primers. The repertoire was sequenced with immunoSEQ multiplex PCR; TCRdb's copy has only in-frame clones and lacks some. Among fewer than 300,000 clones listed, approximately 80% were seen once. The study's findings and limits: A later examination showed that TCR association rates differed by HLA locus, with DRB1 most and HLA-C fewest. A cluster of highly shared sequence variants was likely a sequencing artifact.

Germline values: CDR1 LNHDA, CDR2 SQIVND (reference sequence). The trim removed 5 bases at V and 3 bases at J, leaving 8 bases unmatched. There are 15 residues in the CDR3. The sequenced sample was PBMCs. This sequence joins TRBV19 and TRBJ2-7; the match to TRBD2 covers 9 bases. The receptor was derived from a girl aged 2-10 years in good health and CMV-seronegative. CDR3 DNA sequence: TGTGCCAGTAGTTACCCAGCGGGAGGATTCTACGAGCAGTACTTC. This codes for CASSYPAGGFYEQYF.